The following is a TCR beta chain sequence with its context. This entry is derived from a study of blood T cell repertoires in COVID-19. This CDR3 has 16 residues. The germline gives CDR1 SGHTA, CDR2 FQGNSA. V trimming: 6 bases; J trimming: 2 bases; junction bases outside the gene matches: 9. The assay was immunoSEQ multiplex PCR, and TCRdb's table has in-frame clones only and misses some. The sample contains 120,000 to 150,000 clones, 80% to 85% of which appear only once. J is TRBJ2-1 and V is TRBV7-2; 8 bases map to TRBD2. Sequenced material: PBMCs or T cells enriched from blood (not recorded which). This sequence was found in a woman aged 45-65 years who had been exposed to COVID-19. The CDR3 sequence: CASSLNPGLAYNEQFF. The DNA for the CDR3 is TGTGCCAGCAGTTTAAATCCGGGACTAGCCTACAATGAGCAGTTCTTC.